This T cell receptor (beta chain) was retrieved from a study of blood T cell repertoires in COVID-19. V gave up 11 bases and J gave up 4 bases, with 9 bases separating them. Germline V gives CDR1 SGHTA, CDR2 FQGTGA. This CDR3 is 11 amino acids long. This table comes from immunoSEQ multiplex PCR, and its TCRdb copy is limited to in-frame clones, with some not included. The sample lists about 220,000 clones, about 78% occurring once. The source material was peripheral blood. This sequence was found in a woman in her 70s with acute or convalescent COVID-19. V usage is TRBV7-3 and J usage is TRBJ1-5, with D hard to call. Written as DNA, the CDR3 is TGTGCCGTAAAGCTTAATCAGCCCCAGCATTTT. Protein product: CAVKLNQPQHF.